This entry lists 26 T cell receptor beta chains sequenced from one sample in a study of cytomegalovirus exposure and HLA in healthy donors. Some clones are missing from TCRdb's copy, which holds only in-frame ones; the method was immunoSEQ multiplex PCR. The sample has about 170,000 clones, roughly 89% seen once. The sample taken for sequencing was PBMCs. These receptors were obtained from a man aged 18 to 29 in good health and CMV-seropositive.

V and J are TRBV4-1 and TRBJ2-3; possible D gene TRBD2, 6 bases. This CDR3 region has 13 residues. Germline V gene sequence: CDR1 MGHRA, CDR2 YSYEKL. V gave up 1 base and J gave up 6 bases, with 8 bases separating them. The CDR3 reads CASSQAGADTQYF. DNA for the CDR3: TGCGCCAGCAGCCAAGCGGGAGCGGATACGCAGTATTTT.

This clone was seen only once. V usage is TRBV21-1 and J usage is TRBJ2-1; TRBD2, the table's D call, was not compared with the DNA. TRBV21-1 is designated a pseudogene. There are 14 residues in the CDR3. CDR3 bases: TGTGCCAGCAGCAAATTTTCTAGCGAGAATGAGCAGTTCTTC. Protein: CASSKFSSENEQFF.

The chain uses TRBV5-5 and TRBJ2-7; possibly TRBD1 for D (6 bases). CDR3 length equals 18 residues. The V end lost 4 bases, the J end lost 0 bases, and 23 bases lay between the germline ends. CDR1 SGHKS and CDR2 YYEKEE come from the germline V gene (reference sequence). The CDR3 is CASSQPPGQFQSSYEQYF. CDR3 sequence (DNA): TGTGCCAGCAGCCAACCCCCCGGACAGTTCCAGAGCTCCTACGAGCAGTACTTC.

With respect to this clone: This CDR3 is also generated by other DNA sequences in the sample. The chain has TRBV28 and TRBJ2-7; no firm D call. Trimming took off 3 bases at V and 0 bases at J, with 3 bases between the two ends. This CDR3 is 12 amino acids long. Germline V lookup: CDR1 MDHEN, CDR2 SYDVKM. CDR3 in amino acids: CASSFSSYEQYF. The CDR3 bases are TGTGCCAGCAGTTTCAGCTCCTACGAGCAGTACTTC.

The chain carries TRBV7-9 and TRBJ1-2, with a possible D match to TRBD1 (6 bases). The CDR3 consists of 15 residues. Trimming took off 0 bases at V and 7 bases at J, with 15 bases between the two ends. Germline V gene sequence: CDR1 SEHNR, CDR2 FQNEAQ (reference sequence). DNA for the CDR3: TGTGCCAGCAGCTTAGCTCCGGACAGAAACCCTGGCTACACCTTC. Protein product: CASSLAPDRNPGYTF.

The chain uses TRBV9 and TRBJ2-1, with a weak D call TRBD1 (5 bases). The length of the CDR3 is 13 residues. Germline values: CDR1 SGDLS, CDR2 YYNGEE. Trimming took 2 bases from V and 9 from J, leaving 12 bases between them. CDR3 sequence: CASSVGPQGEQFF. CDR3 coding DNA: TGTGCCAGCAGCGTCGGGCCTCAGGGTGAGCAGTTCTTC. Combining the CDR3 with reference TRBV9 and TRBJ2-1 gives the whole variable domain DSGVTQTPKHLITATGQRVTLRCSPRSGDLSVYWYQQSLDQGLQFLIQYYNGEERAKGNILERFSAQQFPDLHSELNLSSLELGDSALYFCASSVGPQGEQFFGPGTRLTVL.

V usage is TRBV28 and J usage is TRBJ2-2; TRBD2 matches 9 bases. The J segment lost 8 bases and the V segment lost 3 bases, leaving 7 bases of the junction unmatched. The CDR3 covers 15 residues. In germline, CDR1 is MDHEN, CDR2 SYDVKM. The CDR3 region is CASSFAGGLAGELFF. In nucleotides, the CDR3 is TGTGCCAGCAGTTTTGCGGGAGGGCTAGCGGGGGAGCTGTTTTTT.

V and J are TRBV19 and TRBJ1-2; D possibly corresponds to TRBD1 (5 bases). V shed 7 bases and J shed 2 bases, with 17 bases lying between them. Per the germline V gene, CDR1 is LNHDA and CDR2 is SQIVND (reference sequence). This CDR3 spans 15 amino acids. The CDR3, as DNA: TGTGCCAGTATCCCCTCGGGCGGGGGGAACTATGGCTACACCTTC. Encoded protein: CASIPSGGGNYGYTF.

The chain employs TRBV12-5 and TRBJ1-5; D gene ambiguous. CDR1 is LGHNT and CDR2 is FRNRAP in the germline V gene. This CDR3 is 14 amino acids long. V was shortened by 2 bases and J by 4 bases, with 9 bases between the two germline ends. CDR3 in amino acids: CASGLPDWNQPQHF. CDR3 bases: TGTGCTAGTGGTTTGCCGGACTGGAATCAGCCCCAGCATTTT.

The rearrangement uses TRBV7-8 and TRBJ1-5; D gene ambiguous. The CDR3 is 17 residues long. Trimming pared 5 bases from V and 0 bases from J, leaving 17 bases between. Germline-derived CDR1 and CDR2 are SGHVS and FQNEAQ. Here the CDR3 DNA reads TGTGCCAGCAGCCCCGGTCGGGCGGACTATAGCAATCAGCCCCAGCATTTT. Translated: CASSPGRADYSNQPQHF. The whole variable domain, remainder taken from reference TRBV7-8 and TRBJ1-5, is GAGVSQSPRYKVAKRGQDVALRCDPISGHVSLFWYQQALGQGPEFLTYFQNEAQLDKSGLPSDRFFAERPEGSVSTLKIQRTQQEDSAVYLCASSPGRADYSNQPQHFGDGTRLSIL.

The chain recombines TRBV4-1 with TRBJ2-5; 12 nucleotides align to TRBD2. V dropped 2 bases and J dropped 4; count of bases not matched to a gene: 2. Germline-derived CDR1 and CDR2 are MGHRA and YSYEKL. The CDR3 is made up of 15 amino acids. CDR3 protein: CASSQLAGGLETQYF. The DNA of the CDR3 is TGCGCCAGCAGCCAACTAGCGGGAGGGCTAGAGACCCAGTACTTC.

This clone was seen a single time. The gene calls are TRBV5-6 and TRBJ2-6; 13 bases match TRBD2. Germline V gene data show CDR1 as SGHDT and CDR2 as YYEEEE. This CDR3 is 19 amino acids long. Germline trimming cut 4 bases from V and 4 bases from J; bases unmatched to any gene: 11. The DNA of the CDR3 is TGTGCCAGCAGCCTACTAGCGGGAGGGCCTGGGGCCGGGGCCAACGTCCTGACTTTC. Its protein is CASSLLAGGPGAGANVLTF.

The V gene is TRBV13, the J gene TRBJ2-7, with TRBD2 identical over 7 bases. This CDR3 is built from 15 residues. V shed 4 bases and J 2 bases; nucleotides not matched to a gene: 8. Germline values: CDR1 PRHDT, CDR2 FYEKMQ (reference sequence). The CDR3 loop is CASSSAGTKTYEQYF. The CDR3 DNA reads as TGTGCCAGCAGCTCTGCCGGGACTAAAACCTACGAGCAGTACTTC.

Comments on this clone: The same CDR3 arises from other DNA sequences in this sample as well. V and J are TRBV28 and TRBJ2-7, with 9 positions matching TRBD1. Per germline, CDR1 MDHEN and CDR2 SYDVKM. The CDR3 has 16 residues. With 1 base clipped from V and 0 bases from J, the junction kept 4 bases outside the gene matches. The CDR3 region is CASSLYGTGSSYEQYF. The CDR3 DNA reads TGTGCCAGCAGTTTATATGGGACAGGGAGCTCCTACGAGCAGTACTTC.

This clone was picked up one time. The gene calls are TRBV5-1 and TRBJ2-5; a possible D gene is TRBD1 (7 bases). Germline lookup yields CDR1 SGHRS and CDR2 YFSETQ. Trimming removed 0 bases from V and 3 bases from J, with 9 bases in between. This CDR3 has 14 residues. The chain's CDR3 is CASSLGRGEETQYF. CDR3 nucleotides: TGCGCCAGCAGCTTGGGCAGGGGGGAAGAGACCCAGTACTTC.

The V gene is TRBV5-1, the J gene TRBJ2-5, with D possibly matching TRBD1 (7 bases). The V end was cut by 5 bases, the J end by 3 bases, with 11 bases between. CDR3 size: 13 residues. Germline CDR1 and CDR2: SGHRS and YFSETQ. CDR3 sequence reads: CASSSRGEETQYF. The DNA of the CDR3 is TGCGCCAGCAGTTCCAGGGGGGAAGAGACCCAGTACTTC.

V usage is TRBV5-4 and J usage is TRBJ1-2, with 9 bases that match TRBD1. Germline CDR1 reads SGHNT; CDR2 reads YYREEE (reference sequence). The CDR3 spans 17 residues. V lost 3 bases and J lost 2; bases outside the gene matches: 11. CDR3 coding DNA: TGTGCCAGCAGCTCATACAGCACCGGGACAGGGAACTATGGCTACACCTTC. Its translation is CASSSYSTGTGNYGYTF.

DNA for the CDR3: TGTGCCAGCAGCTTTCAGGGTGGTTCCTACAATGAGCAGTTCTTC. Translating gives CASSFQGGSYNEQFF. V gene TRBV11-2 combines with J gene TRBJ2-1, with D perhaps matching TRBD1 (5 bases). The CDR3 is made up of 15 amino acids. V was shortened by 3 bases and J by 1 base, with 10 bases between the two germline ends. CDR1 SGHAT and CDR2 FQNNGV come from the germline V gene. The whole variable domain, remainder taken from reference TRBV11-2 and TRBJ2-1, is EAGVAQSPRYKIIEKRQSVAFWCNPISGHATLYWYQQILGQGPKLLIQFQNNGVVDDSQLPKDRFSAERLKGVDSTLKIQPAKLEDSAVYLCASSFQGGSYNEQFFGPGTRLTVL.

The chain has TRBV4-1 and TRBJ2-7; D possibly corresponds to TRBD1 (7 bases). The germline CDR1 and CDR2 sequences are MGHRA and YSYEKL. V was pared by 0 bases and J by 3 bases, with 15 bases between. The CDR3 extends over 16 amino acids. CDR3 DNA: TGCGCCAGCAGCCAAGATGGCGGGACAGCCTTCTACGAGCAGTACTTC. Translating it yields CASSQDGGTAFYEQYF.

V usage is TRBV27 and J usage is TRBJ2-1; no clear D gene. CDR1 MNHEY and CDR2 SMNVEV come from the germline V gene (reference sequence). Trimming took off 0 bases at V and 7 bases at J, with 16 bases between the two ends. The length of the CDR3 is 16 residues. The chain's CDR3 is CASSLSPARSLNEQFF. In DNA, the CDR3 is TGTGCCAGCAGTTTATCACCAGCGAGATCGTTGAATGAGCAGTTCTTC.

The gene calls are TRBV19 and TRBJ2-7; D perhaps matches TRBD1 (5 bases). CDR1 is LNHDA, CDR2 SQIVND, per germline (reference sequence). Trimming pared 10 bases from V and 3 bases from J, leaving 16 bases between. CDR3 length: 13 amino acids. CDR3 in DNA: TGTGCCACTCGAAAGACAGATCTCTACGAGCAGTACTTC. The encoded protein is CATRKTDLYEQYF.

CDR3 sequence (DNA): TGTGCCAGCAGTGAAGCCTGGTCAGGTTTACAGGGCTATGGCTACACCTTC. This encodes CASSEAWSGLQGYGYTF. This chain joins TRBV6-1 and TRBJ1-2, with a weak D call TRBD1 (6 bases). V was pared by 0 bases and J by 4 bases, with 18 bases between. The length of the CDR3 is 17 residues. The germline V gene has CDR1 MNHNS and CDR2 SASEGT.

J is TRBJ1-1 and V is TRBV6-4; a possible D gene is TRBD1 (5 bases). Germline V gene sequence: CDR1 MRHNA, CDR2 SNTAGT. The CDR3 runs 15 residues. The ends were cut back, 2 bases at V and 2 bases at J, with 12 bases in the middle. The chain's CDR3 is CASSDTSRANTEAFF. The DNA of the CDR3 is TGTGCCAGCAGTGACACCTCCAGGGCCAACACTGAAGCTTTCTTT.

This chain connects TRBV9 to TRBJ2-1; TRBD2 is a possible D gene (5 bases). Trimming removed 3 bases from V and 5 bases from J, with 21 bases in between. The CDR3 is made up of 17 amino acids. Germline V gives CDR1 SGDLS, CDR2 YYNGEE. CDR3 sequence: CASSATLDRLLNNEQFF. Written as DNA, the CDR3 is TGTGCCAGCAGCGCGACACTAGATCGCTTGTTGAACAATGAGCAGTTCTTC.

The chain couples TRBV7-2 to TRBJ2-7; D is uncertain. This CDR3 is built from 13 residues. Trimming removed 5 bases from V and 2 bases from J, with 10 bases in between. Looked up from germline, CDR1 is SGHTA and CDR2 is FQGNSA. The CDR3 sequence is CASSPNYPYEQYF. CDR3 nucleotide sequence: TGTGCCAGCAGCCCTAACTACCCCTACGAGCAGTACTTC.

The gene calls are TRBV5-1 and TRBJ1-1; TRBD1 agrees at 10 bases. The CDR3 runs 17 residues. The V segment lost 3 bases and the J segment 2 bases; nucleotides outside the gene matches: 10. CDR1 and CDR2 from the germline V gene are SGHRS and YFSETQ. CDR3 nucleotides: TGCGCCAGCAGCTCACTGGGACAGGGGAAAGGAAACACTGAAGCTTTCTTT. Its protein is CASSSLGQGKGNTEAFF.